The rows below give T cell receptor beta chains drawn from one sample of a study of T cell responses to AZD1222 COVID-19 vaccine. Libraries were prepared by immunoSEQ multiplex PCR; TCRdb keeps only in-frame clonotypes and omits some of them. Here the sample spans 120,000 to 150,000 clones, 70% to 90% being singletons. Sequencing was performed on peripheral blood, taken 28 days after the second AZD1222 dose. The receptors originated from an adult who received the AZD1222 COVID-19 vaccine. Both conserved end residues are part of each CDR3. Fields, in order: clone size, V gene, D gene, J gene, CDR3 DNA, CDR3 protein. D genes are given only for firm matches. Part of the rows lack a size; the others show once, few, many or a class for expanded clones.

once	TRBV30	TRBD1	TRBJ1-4	TGTGCCTGGAGCGTGACAGGGGGCGGTGAAAAACTGTTTTTT	CAWSVTGGGEKLFF
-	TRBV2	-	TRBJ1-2	TGTGCCAGCAGAGAGACCGGAGGTAACTATGGCTACACCTTC	CASRETGGNYGYTF
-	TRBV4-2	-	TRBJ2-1	TGTGCCAGCAGAGGGGACGAAGAGGACGTCTACAATGAGCAGTTCTTC	CASRGDEEDVYNEQFF
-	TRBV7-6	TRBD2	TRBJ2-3	TGTGCCAGCAGCTTAGGGACTAGCGGGAGGGCCTCTGCAGATACGCAGTATTTT	CASSLGTSGRASADTQYF
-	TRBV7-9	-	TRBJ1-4	TGTGCCAGCAGCTTCTATACAGAAAAACTGTTTTTT	CASSFYTEKLFF
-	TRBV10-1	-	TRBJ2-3	TGCGCCAGCAGTGAGGGGGGCGGCGTGGTACCTTATTTT	CASSEGGGVVPYF
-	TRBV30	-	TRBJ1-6	TGTGCCTGGGACTCTTATGGGAGAAATTCACCCCTCCACTTT	CAWDSYGRNSPLHF
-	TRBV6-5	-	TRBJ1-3	TGTGCCAGCATTTGGGGGAACTCTGGAAACACCATATATTTT	CASIWGNSGNTIYF
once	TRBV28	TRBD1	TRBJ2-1	TGTGCCAGCAGTTTATTCCCCCAGGGTCCGGACAGGGACCAATACGGGTACAATGAGCAGTTCTTC	CASSLFPQGPDRDQYGYNEQFF
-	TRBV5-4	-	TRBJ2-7	TGTGCCAGCACCTCTAGGGACTTCCCCTACGAGCAGTACTTC	CASTSRDFPYEQYF
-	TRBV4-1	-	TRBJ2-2	TGCGCCAGCAGCCTACCGGAGGCGGGACTGAACACCGGGGAGCTGTTTTTT	CASSLPEAGLNTGELFF
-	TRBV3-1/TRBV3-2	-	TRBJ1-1	TGTGCCAGCAGCCGGCAGGGAATGGGGACTGAAGCTTTCTTT	CASSRQGMGTEAFF
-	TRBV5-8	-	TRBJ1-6	TGTGCCAGCACCGACCGCCCGTCACCCCTCCACTTT	CASTDRPSPLHF
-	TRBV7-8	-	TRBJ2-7	TGTGCCAGCAGCTTAGGGACACACCTCTCCTACGAGCAGTACTTC	CASSLGTHLSYEQYF
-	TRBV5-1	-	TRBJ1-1	TGCGCCACCGCAGCGGGCACTTCGAACACTGAAGCTTTCTTT	CATAAGTSNTEAFF
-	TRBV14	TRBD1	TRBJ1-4	TGTGCCAGCAGCCGAGGTGACAGGGGCCTATCTAATGAAAAACTGTTTTTT	CASSRGDRGLSNEKLFF
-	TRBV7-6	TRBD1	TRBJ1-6	TGTGCCAGCAGCTTGGGACAGGGGGCTACACCCCTCCACTTT	CASSLGQGATPLHF
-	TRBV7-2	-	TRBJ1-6	TGTGCCAGCAGGGTGGCGGATAATTCACCCCTCCACTTT	CASRVADNSPLHF
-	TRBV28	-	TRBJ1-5	TGTGCCAGCAGTTCCCTGGGGGGGGGCAATCAGCCCCAGCATTTT	CASSSLGGGNQPQHF
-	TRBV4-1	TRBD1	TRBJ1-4	TGCGCCAGCAGCCCTAGACAGGGACAAGAAAAACTGTTTTTT	CASSPRQGQEKLFF
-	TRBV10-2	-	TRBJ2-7	TGCGCCAGCAGGGTCAACTCCGGGTACGAGCAGTACTTC	CASRVNSGYEQYF
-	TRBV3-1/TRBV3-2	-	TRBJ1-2	-	CASSQFGQGASTFF
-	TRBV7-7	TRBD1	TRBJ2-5	TGTGCTAGAGTGGGTACGGGACAGGGCCCTCGGGAGACCCAGTACTTC	CARVGTGQGPRETQYF
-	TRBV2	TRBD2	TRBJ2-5	TGTGCCAGCAGTGGGCGGGAGCGGGAGACCCAGTACTTC	CASSGRERETQYF
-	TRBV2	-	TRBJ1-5	TGTGCCACCGAGGGGGAACGTGGGCCCCAGCATTTT	CATEGERGPQHF
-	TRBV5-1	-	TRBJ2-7	TGCGCCAGCAGAAGTGGCGGGGCCTACGAGCAGTACTTC	CASRSGGAYEQYF
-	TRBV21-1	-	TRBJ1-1	TGTGCCAGCAGCCCGCGAGGGCCAGGGGGGGTTAAGGACACTGAAGCTTTCTTT	CASSPRGPGGVKDTEAFF
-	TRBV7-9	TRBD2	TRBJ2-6	TGTGCCAGCAGCCCCAGGACTAGCGGCAGCTCTGGGGCCAACGTCCTGACTTTC	CASSPRTSGSSGANVLTF
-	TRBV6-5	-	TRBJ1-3	TGTGCCAGCAGTTCAGGGTCGGGAAACACCATATATTTT	CASSSGSGNTIYF
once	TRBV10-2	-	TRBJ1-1	TGCGCCAGCAGACAGCAAAGGAACACTGAAGCTTTCTTT	CASRQQRNTEAFF
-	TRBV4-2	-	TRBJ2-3	TGTGCCAGCAGCCAAGATGCGATCGATACGCAGTATTTT	CASSQDAIDTQYF
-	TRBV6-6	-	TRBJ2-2	TGTGCCAGCAGTATCGGACCGCCGAACACCGGGGAGCTGTTTTTT	CASSIGPPNTGELFF